This passage covers 32 T cell receptor beta chains from one sample sequenced in a study of shared clonotypes between healthy human individuals. TCRdb's copy holds only in-frame clones and misses some; the assay was immunoSEQ multiplex PCR. In the table there are millions of clones, 90% to 95% of which are singletons. The sequenced material came from naive CD4+ T cells from PBMCs. Sample subset: CD45RA+ positively selected. All receptors come from a man between 18 and 29 years old in good health. Some clones in this sample may be carry-over from other donors' samples.

To note about this clone: Other DNA sequences within the sample encode an identical CDR3. The CDR3 region has the DNA TGTGCCAGCAGCCCACGTCTCGCGGGAGTCTACGAGCAGTACTTC. It yields the protein CASSPRLAGVYEQYF. The rearrangement uses TRBV5-4 and TRBJ2-7; 7 bases are a match to TRBD2. The CDR3 is 15 residues long. Trimming at V came to 4 bases and at J to 3 bases, leaving 10 bases not matched to a gene. Germline-derived CDR1 and CDR2 are SGHNT and YYREEE (reference sequence).

The genes are TRBV7-3 and TRBJ1-4; 10 positions match TRBD1. This CDR3 is built from 14 residues. V dropped 5 bases and J dropped 13; count of bases not matched to a gene: 10. CDR1 and CDR2 from the germline V gene are SGHTA and FQGTGA. CDR3 sequence: CASSQRDRGSGLFF. CDR3 in DNA: TGTGCCAGCAGCCAACGGGACAGGGGTTCGGGACTGTTTTTT.

The chain joins TRBV19 to TRBJ1-2; no firm D call. Germline V CDR1 and CDR2: LNHDA, SQIVND (reference sequence). The CDR3 sequence is 14 residues long. V lost 1 base to trimming and J lost 7 bases, with 13 bases between them. The CDR3 region is CASSIGGAPLGYTF. The CDR3 DNA reads TGTGCCAGTAGTATAGGCGGCGCTCCTCTTGGCTACACCTTC. Looking up the rest from reference TRBV19 and TRBJ1-2 gives the full variable domain: DGGITQSPKYLFRKEGQNVTLSCEQNLNHDAMYWYRQDPGQGLRLIYYSQIVNDFQKGDIAEGYSVSREKKESFPLTVTSAQKNPTAFYLCASSIGGAPLGYTFGSGTRLTVV.

The chain carries TRBV28 and TRBJ1-1; no firm D call. Germline V gene data show CDR1 as MDHEN and CDR2 as SYDVKM. There are 11 residues in the CDR3. The V end lost 7 bases, the J end lost 12 bases, and 15 bases lay between the germline ends. CDR3 DNA sequence: TGTGCCAGCACGGAAGGTTCGATGACTTTCTTT. Protein: CASTEGSMTFF.

The chain has TRBV29-1 and TRBJ2-3; D is undetermined. This CDR3 spans 15 amino acids. The V and J ends lost 2 bases and 0 bases respectively, with 12 bases between them. Germline V CDR1 and CDR2: SQVTM, ANQGSEA. CDR3 protein: CSVEFARRSTDTQYF. CDR3 coding DNA: TGCAGCGTTGAATTCGCTAGACGGAGCACAGATACGCAGTATTTT.

The chain joins TRBV5-4 to TRBJ2-6; 11 nucleotides line up with TRBD2. This CDR3 region has 17 residues. Germline V lookup: CDR1 SGHNT, CDR2 YYREEE (reference sequence). V lost 4 bases to trimming and J lost 0 bases; unmatched junction nucleotides: 3. CDR3 residues: CASSLTSGNSGANVLTF. CDR3 coding DNA: TGTGCCAGCAGCCTGACTAGCGGGAACTCTGGGGCCAACGTCCTGACTTTC.

The rearrangement uses TRBV30 and TRBJ2-2; 8 nucleotides agree with TRBD2. This CDR3 contains 15 residues. Germline V gene lookup returns CDR1 GTSNPN and CDR2 SVGIG (reference sequence). Losses at the gene ends were 4 bases for V and 4 bases for J; bases not matched to a gene: 8. Here the CDR3 reads CAWTRGSGATGELFF. The CDR3 nucleotides read TGTGCCTGGACGAGAGGTAGCGGGGCCACCGGGGAGCTGTTTTTT.

The chain couples TRBV7-2 to TRBJ1-2; 9 nucleotides align to TRBD1. After removal of 5 bases from V and 8 bases from J, the junction contained 12 bases not matched to a gene. CDR1 is SGHTA, CDR2 FQGNSA, per germline. The CDR3 consists of 15 residues. As DNA, the CDR3 is TGTGCCAGCAGCGTGGGACAGGGCGTTTGGAGCGGCTACACCTTC. It encodes CASSVGQGVWSGYTF.

The CDR3 bases are TGTGCCAGCAGTGCAGGAGTTCAACTGTTTTTT. Protein sequence: CASSAGVQLFF. J is TRBJ1-4 and V is TRBV25-1; D ambiguous. The V end was cut by 4 bases, the J end by 12 bases, with 9 bases between. Germline V gene lookup returns CDR1 MGHDK and CDR2 SYGVNS. This CDR3 has 11 amino acids. Full variable domain (outside the CDR3, taken from reference TRBV25-1 and TRBJ1-4): EADIYQTPRYLVIGTGKKITLECSQTMGHDKMYWYQQDPGMELHLIHYSYGVNSTEKGDLSSESTVSRIRTEHFPLTLESARPSHTSQYLCASSAGVQLFFGSGTQLSVL.

This chain's CDR3 is CASGPDRELANEKLFF. CDR3 sequence (DNA): TGTGCTAGTGGCCCTGACCGGGAACTAGCTAATGAAAAACTGTTTTTT. This sequence joins TRBV12-5 and TRBJ1-4; the D is unclear. The germline V and J ends were trimmed by 6 bases and 3 bases, with 17 bases remaining between them. The germline CDR1 and CDR2 sequences are LGHNT and FRNRAP. The CDR3 totals 16 residues.

The CDR3 DNA sequence: TGTGCCAGCAGCTTGGTCACACGTGGCGATGAGCAGTTCTTC. Amino acids: CASSLVTRGDEQFF. V gene TRBV5-4 combines with J gene TRBJ2-1, with D uncertain. V dropped 0 bases and J dropped 8 bases, with 12 bases sitting between them. CDR1 is SGHNT and CDR2 is YYREEE in the germline V gene (reference sequence). The CDR3 consists of 14 residues.

The rearrangement uses TRBV5-1 and TRBJ2-7, with D perhaps matching TRBD1 (6 bases). CDR1 is SGHRS, CDR2 YFSETQ, per germline. Deletions cut 4 bases from V and 2 bases from J, with 16 bases between. The CDR3 contains 15 residues. CDR3 DNA sequence: TGCGCCAGCAGCCCGGACACGGACAGCACCTACGAGCAGTACTTC. Its protein product is CASSPDTDSTYEQYF.

Details on this clone: The sample has other DNA sequences that encode this CDR3 too. The genes are TRBV27 and TRBJ2-3; D uncertain. The CDR3 spans 14 residues. Trimming cost V 7 bases and J 3 bases, with 14 bases left between them. Germline V gene lookup returns CDR1 MNHEY and CDR2 SMNVEV (reference sequence). CDR3 sequence (DNA): TGTGCCAGCAAACCCGTGACATTGACAGATACGCAGTATTTT. Amino acids: CASKPVTLTDTQYF.

The chain employs TRBV29-1 and TRBJ1-1; D gene ambiguous. The V gene's germline CDR1 is SQVTM and CDR2 ANQGSEA. Trimming pared 4 bases from V and 12 bases from J, leaving 15 bases between. The CDR3 has 11 amino acids. The CDR3 spells CSVGVDRRTFF. The CDR3 region has the DNA TGCAGCGTTGGGGTGGACCGTAGAACTTTCTTT.

The chain employs TRBV9 and TRBJ1-3; D is ambiguous. This CDR3 spans 16 amino acids. V lost 2 bases and J lost 0, with 12 bases in between. Germline V gene lookup returns CDR1 SGDLS and CDR2 YYNGEE. This chain's CDR3 is CASSVLAWSSGNTIYF. The CDR3 DNA sequence: TGTGCCAGCAGCGTCCTCGCATGGAGCTCTGGAAACACCATATATTTT.

The J gene is TRBJ2-1, the V gene TRBV7-9, with 13 bases that match TRBD2. Germline V gene lookup returns CDR1 SEHNR and CDR2 FQNEAQ (reference sequence). Trimming at V came to 4 bases and at J to 6 bases, leaving 12 bases not matched to a gene. There are 18 residues in the CDR3. The CDR3 sequence: CASSSAYGTSGISNEQFF. DNA for the CDR3: TGTGCCAGCAGCTCCGCGTACGGGACTAGCGGGATATCCAATGAGCAGTTCTTC.

The chain combines TRBV30 with TRBJ1-6; D ambiguous. The CDR3 runs 13 residues. Germline-derived CDR1 and CDR2 are GTSNPN and SVGIG (reference sequence). V was pared by 1 base and J by 9 bases, with 10 bases between. DNA for the CDR3: TGTGCCTGGAGTGGCAGCCCGGGTTCACCCCTCCACTTT. Its translation is CAWSGSPGSPLHF. Variable domain in full (rest from reference TRBV30 and TRBJ1-6): SQTIHQWPATLVQPVGSPLSLECTVEGTSNPNLYWYRQAAGRGLQLLFYSVGIGQISSEVPQNLSASRPQDRQFILSSKKLLLSDSGFYLCAWSGSPGSPLHFGNGTRLTVT.

The rearrangement uses TRBV7-7 and TRBJ2-1; D ambiguous. The CDR3 length is 13 residues. The V and J ends lost 5 bases and 7 bases respectively, with 12 bases between them. Germline values: CDR1 SSHAT, CDR2 FNYEAQ (reference sequence). Here the CDR3 DNA reads TGTGCCAGCAGCCCCAGGCTCCTGAATGAGCAGTTCTTC. It yields the protein CASSPRLLNEQFF. The whole variable domain, remainder taken from reference TRBV7-7 and TRBJ2-1, is GAGVSQSPRYKVTKRGQDVTLRCDPISSHATLYWYQQALGQGPEFLTYFNYEAQPDKSGLPSDRFSAERPEGSISTLTIQRTEQRDSAMYRCASSPRLLNEQFFGPGTRLTVL.

The rearrangement links TRBV9 to TRBJ2-1; D tentatively reads TRBD1 or TRBD2 (5 bases each). The CDR3 covers 15 residues. Per the germline V gene, CDR1 is SGDLS and CDR2 is YYNGEE. Trimming left V 4 bases short and J 3 bases short, with 14 bases between. The CDR3 nucleotides read TGTGCCAGCAGCATGGCGGGCCAGGGCTACAATGAGCAGTTCTTC. It specifies CASSMAGQGYNEQFF.

This clone was observed a single time. As the CDR3 is not closed by the conserved phenylalanine or tryptophan, this likely results from a read error. V gene TRBV25-1 combines with J gene TRBJ2-7; 7 bases are a match to TRBD1. CDR3 length: 15 amino acids. The V and J ends lost 4 bases and 3 bases, in that order; junction bases with no gene match: 9. CDR1 MGHDK and CDR2 SYGVNS come from the germline V gene. The CDR3 nucleotides read TGTGCCAGCAGTGTATCGCGAGGGACAGTCTACGAGCAGTACCTC. Its protein is CASSVSRGTVYEQYL.

This clone was detected once. The CDR3 nucleotides read TGTGCCAGTACCCCAAGGTTGACCGGGGAGCTGTTTTTT. Its protein is CASTPRLTGELFF. This chain links TRBV19 with TRBJ2-2; no reliable D call. CDR3 length: 13 amino acids. The V end was cut by 7 bases, the J end by 5 bases, with 11 bases between. CDR1 is LNHDA and CDR2 is SQIVND in the germline V gene (reference sequence).

V gene TRBV9 combines with J gene TRBJ2-2; 8 positions match TRBD2. V shed 3 bases and J 2 bases; nucleotides not matched to a gene: 12. The CDR3 runs to 18 residues. In germline, CDR1 is SGDLS, CDR2 YYNGEE. The CDR3 loop reads CASSAGTSWLLNTGELFF. In DNA, the CDR3 is TGTGCCAGCAGCGCCGGGACTAGTTGGCTTCTAAACACCGGGGAGCTGTTTTTT.

The V gene is TRBV5-1, the J gene TRBJ2-2, with D possibly matching TRBD1 (5 bases). V was pared by 0 bases and J by 1 base, with 10 bases between. The CDR3 has 16 residues. In germline, CDR1 is SGHRS, CDR2 YFSETQ. CDR3 residues: CASSLVKGLNTGELFF. CDR3 in DNA: TGCGCCAGCAGCTTGGTGAAGGGGCTGAACACCGGGGAGCTGTTTTTT.

With regard to this clone: Other DNA sequences in the sample encode the same CDR3. CDR3 in DNA: TGTGCCAGCTCACCACGGAGTGGGAGCACAGATACGCAGTATTTT. It is translated as CASSPRSGSTDTQYF. The V call is TRBV18, the J call TRBJ2-3; D gene uncertain. Trimming cost V 1 base and J 0 bases, with 8 bases left between them. The germline CDR1 and CDR2 sequences are KGHSH and LQKENI. This CDR3 is built from 15 residues.

The chain couples TRBV2 to TRBJ2-1; D gene uncertain. V was shortened by 4 bases and J by 8 bases, with 15 bases between the two germline ends. There are 14 residues in the CDR3. CDR1 and CDR2 from the germline V gene are SNHLY and FYNNEI. CDR3 residues: CASSVRLEGDEQFF. CDR3 nucleotide sequence: TGTGCCAGCAGTGTCCGCTTGGAAGGCGATGAGCAGTTCTTC.

The V and J genes are TRBV28 and TRBJ1-4; 9 bases fit TRBD1. The CDR3 length is 15 residues. The germline V gene has CDR1 MDHEN and CDR2 SYDVKM. V lost 2 bases to trimming and J lost 8 bases; unmatched junction nucleotides: 6. In nucleotides, the CDR3 is TGTGCCAGCAGTTTACCCGGGACAGGGAGGGAAAAACTGTTTTTT. Its translation is CASSLPGTGREKLFF.

J is TRBJ1-1 and V is TRBV10-3; no clear D gene. The V gene's germline CDR1 is ENHRY and CDR2 SYGVKD. The CDR3 totals 13 residues. V was cut by 4 bases and J by 4 bases, with 10 bases left in between. The CDR3 here is CAISVDVRTEAFF. CDR3 coding DNA: TGTGCCATCAGTGTGGATGTTCGCACTGAAGCTTTCTTT.

The rearrangement uses TRBV7-8 and TRBJ2-5; D is perhaps TRBD1 (6 bases). Germline values: CDR1 SGHVS, CDR2 FQNEAQ. The CDR3 sequence is 15 residues long. Trimming removed 3 bases at V and 4 bases at J, with 15 bases between. CDR3 sequence reads: CASSFGLGASETQYF. CDR3 DNA: TGTGCCAGCAGCTTCGGTCTGGGGGCTTCAGAGACCCAGTACTTC.

Note on this clone: Other DNA sequences from this sample encode an identical CDR3 as well. The rearrangement links TRBV5-1 to TRBJ1-2; 9 nucleotides agree with TRBD1. The length of the CDR3 is 14 residues. Germline lookup yields CDR1 SGHRS and CDR2 YFSETQ. The ends lost 4 bases at V and 3 bases at J; junction bases unmatched: 4. In DNA, the CDR3 is TGCGCCAGCAGCCCGGACAGGGGTGACTATGGCTACACCTTC. The encoded protein is CASSPDRGDYGYTF.

V and J are TRBV21-1 and TRBJ1-3. TRBV21-1 is termed a pseudogene. The CDR3 runs to 13 residues. CDR3 in amino acids: CASRLTTGNTIYF. Here the CDR3 DNA reads TGTGCCAGCAGACTTACGACTGGAAACACCATATATTTT.

The genes are TRBV18 and TRBJ2-7; the D gene is possibly TRBD2 (5 bases). In germline, CDR1 is KGHSH, CDR2 LQKENI. This CDR3 contains 11 residues. The V end was cut by 5 bases, the J end by 6 bases, with 8 bases between. The CDR3 DNA reads as TGTGCCAGCTCAGGAGGAGGCGAGCAGTACTTC. Its translation: CASSGGGEQYF. The variable domain in full, completed from reference TRBV18 and TRBJ2-7, reads NAGVMQNPRHLVRRRGQEARLRCSPMKGHSHVYWYRQLPEEGLKFMVYLQKENIIDESGMPKERFSAEFPKEGPSILRIQQVVRGDSAAYFCASSGGGEQYFGPGTRLTVT.

CDR3 region: CASSLGGVGLPATNEKLFF. The CDR3, as DNA: TGTGCCAGCAGCTTAGGTGGGGTAGGGCTCCCTGCAACTAATGAAAAACTGTTTTTT. The V call is TRBV11-2, the J call TRBJ1-4; D is unresolved. In germline, CDR1 is SGHAT, CDR2 FQNNGV. The CDR3 consists of 19 residues. V was trimmed by 1 base and J by 0 bases, leaving 18 bases between them.